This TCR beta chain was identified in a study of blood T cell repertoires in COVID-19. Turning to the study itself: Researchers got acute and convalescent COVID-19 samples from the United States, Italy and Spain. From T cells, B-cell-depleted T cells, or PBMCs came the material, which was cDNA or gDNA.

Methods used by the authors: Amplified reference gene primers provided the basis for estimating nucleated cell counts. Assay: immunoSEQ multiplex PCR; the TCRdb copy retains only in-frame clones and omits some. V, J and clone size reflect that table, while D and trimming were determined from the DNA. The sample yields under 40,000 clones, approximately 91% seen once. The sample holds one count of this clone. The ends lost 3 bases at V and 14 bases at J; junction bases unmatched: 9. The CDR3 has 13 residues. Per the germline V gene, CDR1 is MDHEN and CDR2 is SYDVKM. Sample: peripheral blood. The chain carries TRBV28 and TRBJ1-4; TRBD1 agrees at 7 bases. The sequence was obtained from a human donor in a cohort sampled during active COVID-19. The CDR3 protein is CASSFSRGDRLFF. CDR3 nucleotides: TGTGCCAGCAGTTTCAGCAGGGGGGATCGGCTGTTTTTT.